The next 17 T cell receptor beta chains were all read from a single sample in a study of blood T cell repertoires in COVID-19. The repertoire was sequenced with immunoSEQ multiplex PCR; TCRdb's copy has only in-frame clones and lacks some. The sample consists of more than 100,000 clones, approximately 84% of them appearing once. Sequencing used peripheral blood. The source of these receptors is a human donor in a cohort sampled during active COVID-19.

The rearrangement links TRBV6-1 to TRBJ2-7, with D perhaps TRBD1 (5 bases). Germline V gene lookup returns CDR1 MNHNS and CDR2 SASEGT. The CDR3 consists of 15 residues. Between the trimmed V and J ends, which lost 0 bases and 6 bases, there was a span of 15 bases. CDR3 sequence reads: CASSEAQGGWLEQYF. The CDR3 nucleotides read TGTGCCAGCAGTGAAGCGCAGGGTGGATGGCTCGAGCAGTACTTC.

V is TRBV4-1 and J is TRBJ2-3; 8 bases agree with TRBD2. Germline CDR1 MGHRA, CDR2 YSYEKL. J gave up 2 bases and V 4 bases, and 11 bases lay outside the gene matches. The CDR3 has 17 residues. CDR3 region: CASSPRGASGPTDTQYF. The CDR3 DNA follows: TGCGCCAGCAGCCCACGCGGGGCTAGCGGGCCCACAGATACGCAGTATTTT.

This chain connects TRBV9 to TRBJ2-1; 8 bases are shared with TRBD2. Germline V CDR1 and CDR2: SGDLS, YYNGEE. CDR3 size: 16 residues. After removal of 0 bases from V and 7 bases from J, the junction contained 9 bases not matched to a gene. In DNA form, the CDR3 reads TGTGCCAGCAGCGTAGGTGCGGGACTAGAGAAAAATGAGCAGTTCTTC. It encodes CASSVGAGLEKNEQFF.

This chain links TRBV28 with TRBJ2-5; 10 bases match TRBD1. Germline V CDR1 and CDR2: MDHEN, SYDVKM. Germline trimming cut 6 bases from V and 4 bases from J; bases unmatched to any gene: 2. The CDR3 length is 13 residues. The CDR3 here is CASSRDRGETQYF. CDR3 bases: TGTGCCAGCAGCCGGGACAGGGGAGAGACCCAGTACTTC.

The gene calls are TRBV19 and TRBJ2-7, with D possibly being TRBD2 (5 bases). CDR3 length: 14 residues. Between the trimmed V and J ends, which lost 0 bases and 2 bases, there was a span of 8 bases. Germline CDR1 and CDR2: LNHDA and SQIVND (reference sequence). This CDR3 reads CASSIDGVAYEQYF. As DNA, the CDR3 is TGTGCCAGTAGTATAGACGGGGTGGCCTACGAGCAGTACTTC.

As to this clone: Within the sample, other DNA sequences also encode this same CDR3. CDR3 residues: CASSRAPGLANYNEQFF. As DNA, the CDR3 is TGTGCCAGCAGCCGCGCTCCGGGACTCGCAAATTACAATGAGCAGTTCTTC. The chain uses TRBV14 and TRBJ2-1; D is possibly TRBD2 (6 bases). This CDR3 region has 17 residues. The germline V and J ends were trimmed by 4 bases and 4 bases, with 20 bases remaining between them. The V gene's germline CDR1 is SGHDN and CDR2 FVKESK.

J is TRBJ2-3 and V is TRBV18; the D gene is possibly TRBD1 (6 bases). The ends were cut back, 2 bases at V and 1 base at J, with 13 bases in the middle. The CDR3 totals 16 residues. CDR1 is KGHSH and CDR2 is LQKENI in the germline V gene. CDR3 sequence: CASSPMKGVGTDTQYF. CDR3 in DNA: TGTGCCAGCTCACCAATGAAGGGGGTAGGCACAGATACGCAGTATTTT.

This clone came up once. The J gene is TRBJ1-2, the V gene TRBV7-9; 8 bases align to TRBD1. V was pared by 5 bases and J by 3 bases, with 8 bases of the junction left unmatched. The CDR3 spans 15 residues. Germline CDR1 is SEHNR and CDR2 is FQNEAQ (reference sequence). CDR3 sequence: CASSLLDRADYGYTF. The CDR3 bases are TGTGCCAGCAGCCTCTTGGACAGGGCTGACTATGGCTACACCTTC.

This chain connects TRBV5-1 to TRBJ1-4, with 11 bases that match TRBD1. Trimming took 4 bases from V and 8 from J; bases not matched to a gene: 7. The CDR3 is made up of 15 amino acids. Germline CDR1 and CDR2: SGHRS and YFSETQ. CDR3 nucleotides: TGCGCCAGCAGCGCAAGGACAGGGGGCGCGGAAAAACTGTTTTTT. Translation: CASSARTGGAEKLFF.

The V call is TRBV7-9, the J call TRBJ2-3; 10 bases fit TRBD1. Germline V gene sequence: CDR1 SEHNR, CDR2 FQNEAQ (reference sequence). This CDR3 is built from 15 residues. The V gene end was trimmed by 4 bases and the J gene end by 3 bases; junction bases not matched to a gene: 4. CDR3 nucleotide sequence: TGTGCCAGCAGCTCGGGACAGGGGTTAACAGATACGCAGTATTTT. Amino acid sequence: CASSSGQGLTDTQYF.

The chain employs TRBV14 and TRBJ2-3, with 12 bases matching TRBD2. Germline trimming cut 1 base from V and 4 bases from J; bases unmatched to any gene: 9. CDR1 is SGHDN and CDR2 is FVKESK in the germline V gene. The CDR3 length is 18 residues. CDR3 nucleotides: TGTGCCAGCAGCCAAGGTTTGACTAGCGGGAGTAGGGCAGATACGCAGTATTTT. This encodes CASSQGLTSGSRADTQYF.

The chain links TRBV5-1 to TRBJ2-2; possibly TRBD2 for D (5 bases). V lost 2 bases and J 3 bases, leaving 17 bases between the germline ends. Germline CDR1 is SGHRS and CDR2 is YFSETQ. The CDR3 consists of 17 residues. The CDR3 sequence: CASSFDSLSVDTGELFF. The DNA for the CDR3 is TGCGCCAGCAGCTTCGACTCCCTTAGCGTGGACACCGGGGAGCTGTTTTTT.

This clone is medium-sized in the sample. This chain uses TRBV6-6 with TRBJ1-2, with D hard to call. V was pared by 4 bases and J by 2 bases, with 8 bases between. Germline V gene lookup returns CDR1 MNHNY and CDR2 SVGAGI (reference sequence). This CDR3 region has 13 residues. The CDR3 loop reads CASSLTENYGYTF. CDR3 sequence (DNA): TGTGCCAGCAGTTTAACCGAGAACTATGGCTACACCTTC.

The chain is built from TRBV28 and TRBJ2-7, with D perhaps TRBD2 (6 bases). Trimming stripped 5 bases from V and 9 bases from J, with 20 bases between. The CDR3 covers 14 residues. Germline V gene sequence: CDR1 MDHEN, CDR2 SYDVKM. The CDR3 region has the DNA TGTGCCAGCAGTGGTGACTCCAACCACGGGGGGCAGTACTTC. Translated, it gives CASSGDSNHGGQYF.

The chain has TRBV28 and TRBJ1-3; D is undetermined. The CDR3 loop spans 15 amino acids. The germline V gene has CDR1 MDHEN and CDR2 SYDVKM. The V gene lost 7 bases and the J gene lost 0 bases, with 13 bases spanning the gap. Here the CDR3 reads CASTSPGISGNTIYF. In DNA, the CDR3 is TGTGCCAGCACCTCGCCAGGTATCTCTGGAAACACCATATATTTT. The whole variable domain, filled in from reference TRBV28 and TRBJ1-3, reads DVKVTQSSRYLVKRTGEKVFLECVQDMDHENMFWYRQDPGLGLRLIYFSYDVKMKEKGDIPEGYSVSREKKERFSLILESASTNQTSMYLCASTSPGISGNTIYFGEGSWLTVV.

V is TRBV6-5 and J is TRBJ2-7; no definite D call. Trimming stripped 2 bases from V and 3 bases from J, with 8 bases between. CDR3 size: 13 residues. From germline, CDR1 is MNHEY and CDR2 SVGAGI. CDR3: CASSYGPSYEQYF. DNA for the CDR3: TGTGCCAGCAGTTACGGGCCCAGCTACGAGCAGTACTTC.

The chain joins TRBV2 to TRBJ1-2; TRBD1 aligns across 10 bases. Germline V gives CDR1 SNHLY, CDR2 FYNNEI. CDR3 length: 13 residues. Losses at the gene ends were 6 bases for V and 6 bases for J; bases not matched to a gene: 4. CDR3 amino acids: CASSQTGGNGYTF. The CDR3 region has the DNA TGTGCCAGCAGCCAGACAGGGGGCAATGGCTACACCTTC.